Listed below are T cell receptor beta chains from one sample, sequenced in a study of early T cells in non-severe SARS-CoV-2 infection. MiXCR was run by TCRdb on the 5' RACE reads, yielding one entry per CDR3 protein. The sample yields tens of thousands of distinct CDR3 sequences, 15% seen once. Source material: whole blood. All receptors derive from an adult who was a healthcare worker with PCR-confirmed SARS-CoV-2 infection or an uninfected control (not recorded which). The CDR3 runs from the conserved cysteine through the conserved F or W. The order of the fields is J gene, V gene, CDR3 protein.

TRBJ2-3,TRBV2,CATQGTDTQYF
TRBJ2-2,TRBV12-3/TRBV12-4,CASEDRANTGELFF
TRBJ2-7,TRBV29-1,CSVERGDYEQYF
TRBJ2-7,TRBV28,CASSLFAEQYF
TRBJ1-4,TRBV20-1,CSARTGSGEKLFF
TRBJ2-1,TRBV7-9,CASSLVPLGEQFF
TRBJ2-2,TRBV5-1,CASKTSNTGELFF
TRBJ1-2,TRBV29-1,CSGIRASGYTF
TRBJ1-6,TRBV6-6,CATEDREDSPLHF
TRBJ2-7,TRBV7-2,CASSLGSNLREQYF
TRBJ2-3,TRBV12-5,CASGGLSTDTQYF
TRBJ2-7,TRBV14,CASSQAGTGNQYF
TRBJ1-2,TRBV29-1,CSAEASRGFGYTF
TRBJ2-3,TRBV5-1,CASSLKRLAGPWDTQYF
TRBJ1-5,TRBV12-3/TRBV12-4,CASSSRGHQPQHF
TRBJ1-2,TRBV5-8,CASSLGQGEANYGYTF
TRBJ2-3,TRBV28,CASAPAGSTDTQYF
TRBJ2-3,TRBV5-4,CASSLTEEGVDTQYF
TRBJ2-7,TRBV7-2,CASSLEASGRYEQYF
TRBJ2-7,TRBV20-1,CSASQGLLGYEQYF
TRBJ2-5,TRBV9,CASSGTGSGETQYF
TRBJ2-1,TRBV4-3,CASSHSSGRDNEQFF
TRBJ2-3,TRBV5-3,CARSSISGRRDTQYF
TRBJ2-1,TRBV7-3,CASSRQQGAPYNEQFF
TRBJ1-1,TRBV5-1,CASSEGETEAFF
TRBJ2-5,TRBV10-1,CASGKADLIWETQYF
TRBJ1-2,TRBV28,CASSLSYYGYTF
TRBJ2-1,TRBV19,CASTISGAISYNEQFF
TRBJ2-2,TRBV28,CASSLSRGTGELFF
TRBJ1-6,TRBV2,CASTQTANSPLHF
TRBJ2-1,TRBV7-9,CASSFGLGSGSYNEQFF
TRBJ2-1,TRBV30,CAWSEGSGRRDEQFF
TRBJ2-5,TRBV12-3/TRBV12-4,CASSQWEGRFGTQYF
TRBJ2-3,TRBV27,CASSPGHLAGAGTDTQYF
TRBJ2-3,TRBV5-4,CASSSSGRGTDTQYF
TRBJ1-3,TRBV7-9,CASSWRGGNTIYF
TRBJ2-3,TRBV29-1,CSVSPTSGITDTQYF
TRBJ2-7,TRBV12-3/TRBV12-4,CASSRASGVHEQYF
TRBJ2-1,TRBV30,CAWRKYSGEYNEQFF
TRBJ2-3,TRBV6-1,CASADPPADTQYF
TRBJ2-1,TRBV9,CASSVDHEQFF
TRBJ2-1,TRBV11-2,CASSLTAEIYNEQFF
TRBJ1-6,TRBV12-3/TRBV12-4,CASSRDYSPLHF
TRBJ1-5,TRBV6-1,CASSGDRGNQPQHF